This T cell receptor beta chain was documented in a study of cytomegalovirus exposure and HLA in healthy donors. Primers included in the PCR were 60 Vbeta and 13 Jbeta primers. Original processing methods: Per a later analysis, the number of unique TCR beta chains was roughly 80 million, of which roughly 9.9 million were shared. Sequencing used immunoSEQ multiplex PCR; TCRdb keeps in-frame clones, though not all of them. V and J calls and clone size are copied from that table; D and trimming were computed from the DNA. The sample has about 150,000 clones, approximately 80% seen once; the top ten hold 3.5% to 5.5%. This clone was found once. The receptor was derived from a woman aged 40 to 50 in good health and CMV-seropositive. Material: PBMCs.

CDR3 DNA: TGTGCCAGCCAACAAGCAGGATATAATTCACCCCTCCACTTT. Residues: CASQQAGYNSPLHF. The chain has TRBV2 and TRBJ1-6, with D unclear. The V gene's germline CDR1 is SNHLY and CDR2 FYNNEI. V was pared by 8 bases and J by 4 bases, with 12 bases between. This CDR3 has 14 residues.